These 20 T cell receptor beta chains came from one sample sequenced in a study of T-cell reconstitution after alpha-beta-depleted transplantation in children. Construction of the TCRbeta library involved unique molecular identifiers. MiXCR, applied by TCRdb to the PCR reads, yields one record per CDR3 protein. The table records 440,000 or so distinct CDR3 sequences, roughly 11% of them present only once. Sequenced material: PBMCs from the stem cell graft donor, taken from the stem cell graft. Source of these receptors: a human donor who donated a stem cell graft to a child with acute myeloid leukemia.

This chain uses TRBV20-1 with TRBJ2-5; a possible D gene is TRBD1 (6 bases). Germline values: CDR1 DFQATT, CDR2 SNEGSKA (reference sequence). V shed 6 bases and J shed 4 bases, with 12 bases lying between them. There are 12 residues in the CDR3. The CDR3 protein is CSALQGPETQYF. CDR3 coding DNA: TGCAGTGCCCTACAGGGTCCAGAGACCCAGTACTTC.

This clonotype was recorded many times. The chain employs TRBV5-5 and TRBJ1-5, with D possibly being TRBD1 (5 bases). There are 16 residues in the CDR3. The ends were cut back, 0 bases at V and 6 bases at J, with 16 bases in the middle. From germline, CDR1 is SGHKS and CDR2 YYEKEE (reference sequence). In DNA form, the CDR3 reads TGTGCCAGCAGCTTGGGCGGCAGGGTGGGAGGTCAGCCCCAGCATTTT. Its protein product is CASSLGGRVGGQPQHF.

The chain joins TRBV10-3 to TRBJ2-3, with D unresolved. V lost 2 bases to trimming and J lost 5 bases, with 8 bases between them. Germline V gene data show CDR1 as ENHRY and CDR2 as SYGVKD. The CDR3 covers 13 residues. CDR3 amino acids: CAISENYRDTQYF. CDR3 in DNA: TGTGCCATCAGTGAGAATTACAGAGATACGCAGTATTTT.

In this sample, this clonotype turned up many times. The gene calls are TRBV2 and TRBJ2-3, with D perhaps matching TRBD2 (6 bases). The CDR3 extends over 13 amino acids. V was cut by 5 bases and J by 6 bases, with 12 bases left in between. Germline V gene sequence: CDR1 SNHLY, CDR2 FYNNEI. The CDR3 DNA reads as TGTGCCAGCAGTTTCGGGAGACGTGATACGCAGTATTTT. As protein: CASSFGRRDTQYF.

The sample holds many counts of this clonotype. The DNA of the CDR3 is TGCAGTGCTAGAATAAAGGCCCCGGCTAGCGGGGGCAATGAGCAGTTCTTC. Translating gives CSARIKAPASGGNEQFF. The genes are TRBV20-1 and TRBJ2-1, with 10 nucleotides matching TRBD2. Germline V gene lookup returns CDR1 DFQATT and CDR2 SNEGSKA (reference sequence). This CDR3 region has 17 residues. With 2 bases clipped from V and 6 bases from J, the junction kept 13 bases outside the gene matches.

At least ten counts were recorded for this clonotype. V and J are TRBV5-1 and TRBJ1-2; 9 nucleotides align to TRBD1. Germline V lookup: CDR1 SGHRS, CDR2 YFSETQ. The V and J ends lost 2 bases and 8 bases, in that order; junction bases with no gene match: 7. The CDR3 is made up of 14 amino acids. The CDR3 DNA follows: TGCGCCAGCAGCTTAAGGACAGGGGACAGGGGCTACACCTTC. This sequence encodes CASSLRTGDRGYTF.

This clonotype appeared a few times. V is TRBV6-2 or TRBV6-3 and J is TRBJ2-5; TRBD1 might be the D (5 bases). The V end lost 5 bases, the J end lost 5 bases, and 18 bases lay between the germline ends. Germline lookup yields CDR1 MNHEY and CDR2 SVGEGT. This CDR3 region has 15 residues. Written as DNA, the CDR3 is TGTGCCAGCAGTAACCCGGGCCTCCCAGGGGAGACCCAGTACTTC. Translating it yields CASSNPGLPGETQYF.

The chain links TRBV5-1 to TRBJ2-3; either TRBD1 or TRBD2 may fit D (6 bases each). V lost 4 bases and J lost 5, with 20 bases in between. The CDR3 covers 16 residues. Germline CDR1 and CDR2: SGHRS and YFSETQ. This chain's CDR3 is CASSTTPTGAEDTQYF. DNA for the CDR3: TGCGCCAGCAGCACCACCCCCACGGGGGCGGAAGATACGCAGTATTTT.

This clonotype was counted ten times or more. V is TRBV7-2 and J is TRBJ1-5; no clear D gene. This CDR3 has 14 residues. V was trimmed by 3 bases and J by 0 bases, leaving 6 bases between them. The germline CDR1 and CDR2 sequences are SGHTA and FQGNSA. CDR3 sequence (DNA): TGTGCCAGCAGCTTTTTCTATAGCAATCAGCCCCAGCATTTT. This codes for CASSFFYSNQPQHF.

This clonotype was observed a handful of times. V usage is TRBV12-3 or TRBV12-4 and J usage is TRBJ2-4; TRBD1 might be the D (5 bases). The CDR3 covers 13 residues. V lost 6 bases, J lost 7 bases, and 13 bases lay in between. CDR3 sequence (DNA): TGTGCCAGCAGAAGTATAGGGGATAACATTCAGTACTTC. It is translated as CASRSIGDNIQYF.

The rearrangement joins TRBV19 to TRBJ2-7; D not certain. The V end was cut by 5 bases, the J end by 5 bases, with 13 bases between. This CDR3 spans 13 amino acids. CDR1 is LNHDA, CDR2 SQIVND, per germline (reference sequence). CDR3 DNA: TGTGCCAGTAGTTATTTCGTGGACCACGAGCAGTACTTC. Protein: CASSYFVDHEQYF.

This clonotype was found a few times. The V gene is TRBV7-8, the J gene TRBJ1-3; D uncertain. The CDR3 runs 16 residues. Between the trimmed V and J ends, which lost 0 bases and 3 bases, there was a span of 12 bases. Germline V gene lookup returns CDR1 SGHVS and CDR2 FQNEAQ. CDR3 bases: TGTGCCAGCAGCTTAGCGGTGGGCAGTGGTGGAAACACCATATATTTT. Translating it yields CASSLAVGSGGNTIYF.

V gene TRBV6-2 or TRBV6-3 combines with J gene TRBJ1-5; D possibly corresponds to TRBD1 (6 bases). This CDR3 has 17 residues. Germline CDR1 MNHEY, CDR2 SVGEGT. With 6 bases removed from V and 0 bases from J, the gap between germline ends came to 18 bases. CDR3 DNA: TGTGCCAGCAGAAGCCAGGGGACCGGATATAGCAATCAGCCCCAGCATTTT. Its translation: CASRSQGTGYSNQPQHF.

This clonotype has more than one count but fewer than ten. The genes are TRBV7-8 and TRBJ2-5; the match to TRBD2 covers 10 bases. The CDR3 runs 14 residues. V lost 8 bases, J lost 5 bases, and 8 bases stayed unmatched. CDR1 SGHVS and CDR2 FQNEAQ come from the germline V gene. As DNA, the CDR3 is TGTGCCAGCGGACCTAGCGGGAGATCGGAGACCCAGTACTTC. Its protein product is CASGPSGRSETQYF.

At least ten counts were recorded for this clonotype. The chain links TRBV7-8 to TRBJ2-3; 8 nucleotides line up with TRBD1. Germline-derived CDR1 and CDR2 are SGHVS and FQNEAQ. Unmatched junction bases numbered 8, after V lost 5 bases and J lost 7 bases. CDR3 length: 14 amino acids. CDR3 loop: CASSQAQGAHTQYF. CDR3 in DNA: TGTGCCAGCAGCCAAGCTCAGGGGGCACATACGCAGTATTTT.

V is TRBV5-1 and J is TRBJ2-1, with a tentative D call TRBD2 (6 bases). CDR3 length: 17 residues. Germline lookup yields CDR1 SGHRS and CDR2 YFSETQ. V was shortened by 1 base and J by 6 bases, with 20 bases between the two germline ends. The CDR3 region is CASSLPGTRGIGNEQFF. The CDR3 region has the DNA TGCGCCAGCAGCTTGCCCGGGACTCGCGGGATCGGCAATGAGCAGTTCTTC.

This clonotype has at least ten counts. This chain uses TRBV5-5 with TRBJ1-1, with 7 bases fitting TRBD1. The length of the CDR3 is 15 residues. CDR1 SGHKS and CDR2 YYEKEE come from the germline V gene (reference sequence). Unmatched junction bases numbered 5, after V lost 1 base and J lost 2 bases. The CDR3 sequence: CASSLQGTVNTEAFF. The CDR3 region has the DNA TGTGCCAGCAGCTTGCAGGGGACAGTAAACACTGAAGCTTTCTTT.

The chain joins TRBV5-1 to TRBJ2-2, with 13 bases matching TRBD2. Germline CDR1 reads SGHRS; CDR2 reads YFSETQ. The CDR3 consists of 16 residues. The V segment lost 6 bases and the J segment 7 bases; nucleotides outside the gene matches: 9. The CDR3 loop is CASTMGLAGINGELFF. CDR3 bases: TGCGCCAGCACCATGGGACTAGCGGGAATTAACGGGGAGCTGTTTTTT.

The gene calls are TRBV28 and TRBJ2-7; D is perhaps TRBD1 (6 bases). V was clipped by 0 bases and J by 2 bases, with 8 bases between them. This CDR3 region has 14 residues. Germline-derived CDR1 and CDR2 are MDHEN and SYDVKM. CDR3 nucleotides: TGTGCCAGCAGTTTATGGACAGGTCCCTACGAGCAGTACTTC. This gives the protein CASSLWTGPYEQYF.

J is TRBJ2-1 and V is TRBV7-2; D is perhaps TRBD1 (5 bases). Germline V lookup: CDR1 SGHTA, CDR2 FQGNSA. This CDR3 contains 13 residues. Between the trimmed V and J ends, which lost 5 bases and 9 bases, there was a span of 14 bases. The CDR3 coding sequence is TGTGCCAGCAGCACGACAGAGCTCGGTGAGCAGTTCTTC. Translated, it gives CASSTTELGEQFF.